This T cell receptor (beta chain) was sequenced in a study of cytomegalovirus exposure and HLA in healthy donors. Study-wide findings and caveats: A few chains tied to CMV proved CMV antigen-specific in vitro. Most TCRs appeared rarely, but some public TCRs recurred in many donors.

CDR3 length: 13 amino acids. V was trimmed by 10 bases and J by 1 base, leaving 13 bases between them. The V gene's germline CDR1 is MNHNY and CDR2 SVGAGI (reference sequence). On this clone itself: Its antigen is unidentified.

It was with 60 Vbeta and 13 Jbeta primers that the PCR ran. Only in-frame clones appear in the TCRdb table, and some are missing; sequencing was by immunoSEQ multiplex PCR. The sample consists of 150,000 to 200,000 clones, approximately 80% of them appearing once. The clonotype comes from a boy aged 5-17 years in good health and CMV-seronegative. The chain carries TRBV6-6 and TRBJ1-1, with D maybe TRBD1 (5 bases). The sequencing sample was made of PBMCs. CDR3 sequence reads: CATQEGRNTEAFF. The DNA of the CDR3 is TGTGCCACACAGGAGGGTCGGAACACTGAAGCTTTCTTT.